The source of this T cell receptor beta chain is a study of blood T cells in healthy people across ages. This CDR3 has 13 residues. The germline gives CDR1 SEHNR, CDR2 FQNEAQ (reference sequence). The V end lost 2 bases, the J end lost 7 bases, and 9 bases lay between the germline ends. This clonotype was seen more than once but under ten times. Its specificity is not known. Study-level results: The fall in TCR beta diversity per million T cells was roughly linear with age.

A second PCR, run for roughly 7 to 12 cycles, used a sample-barcoded 5' primer plus a J-beta primer mix. Researchers report that each sample yielded at least 3 million CDR3-containing paired-end reads. Using its own MiXCR run on the 5' RACE reads, TCRdb lists one record per CDR3 protein. The data contain about 1 million distinct CDR3 sequences, 40% to 55% of them singletons. The sample comprised blood. V usage is TRBV7-9 and J usage is TRBJ2-1; D is unresolved. The clonotype originates from a woman aged 60-75 years in good health. The CDR3, as DNA: TGTGCCAGCAGCTTATTCGCGACTAATGAGCAGTTCTTC. Protein sequence: CASSLFATNEQFF.